The clone carrying this T cell receptor (beta chain) was seen repeatedly, ten times or more. There are 13 residues in the CDR3. The germline V gene encodes CDR1 LGHNA and CDR2 YSLEER. Deletions cut 0 bases from V and 3 bases from J, with 5 bases between. These data are taken from a study of blood T cell repertoires in COVID-19. Across the study: PBMCs, B-cell-depleted T cells, or T cells were the source of the cDNA or gDNA that made up the material.

Per the study methods: The authors estimated nucleated cell counts from reference gene primer amplification. This table comes from immunoSEQ multiplex PCR, and its TCRdb copy is limited to in-frame clones, with some not included. D and trimming were read from the DNA, whereas the V and J calls and clone size are those reported in that table. The data show 210,000 or so clones, with more than 60% seen just once and approximately 12% held by the top ten. This receptor was obtained from a man between 45 and 60 years old who had recovered from COVID-19. The rearrangement links TRBV4-3 to TRBJ1-2; maybe TRBD1 (5 bases). The sequencing input was peripheral blood. CDR3 in DNA: TGCGCCAGCAGCCAAGACAGGGACTATGGCTACACCTTC. Translated, it gives CASSQDRDYGYTF.